This T cell receptor beta chain was sequenced for a study of vaccination effects on CD4 cells after COVID-19. To note about this clone: Its matching antigen is unknown.

Germline CDR1 and CDR2: SGDLS and YYNGEE. This CDR3 spans 15 amino acids. Trimming cost V 0 bases and J 3 bases; bases outside gene matches: 3. The ViraFEST assay expanded antigen-specific CD4+ T cells with viral peptide pools before sequencing. Scientists isolated CD4+ T cells after an approximately ten-day culture period ended. It was between March and December 2020 that the person had a SARS-CoV-2 infection confirmed by PCR. Each culture had half its medium swapped for IL-2 medium on days 3 and 7. The repertoire was sequenced with immunoSEQ multiplex PCR; TCRdb's copy has only in-frame clones and lacks some. This sample has under 25,000 clones, with 70% to 75% found just once.

The sequencing used CD4+ T cells from PBMCs cultured with SARS-CoV-2 spike peptides, collected before COVID-19 vaccination. The genes are TRBV9 and TRBJ2-5, with 9 bases matching TRBD1. The sequence was collected from a human donor who had a prior SARS-CoV-2 infection. The CDR3 DNA sequence: TGTGCCAGCAGCGTAGCTACAGGGGGCAAAGAGACCCAGTACTTC. It specifies CASSVATGGKETQYF.